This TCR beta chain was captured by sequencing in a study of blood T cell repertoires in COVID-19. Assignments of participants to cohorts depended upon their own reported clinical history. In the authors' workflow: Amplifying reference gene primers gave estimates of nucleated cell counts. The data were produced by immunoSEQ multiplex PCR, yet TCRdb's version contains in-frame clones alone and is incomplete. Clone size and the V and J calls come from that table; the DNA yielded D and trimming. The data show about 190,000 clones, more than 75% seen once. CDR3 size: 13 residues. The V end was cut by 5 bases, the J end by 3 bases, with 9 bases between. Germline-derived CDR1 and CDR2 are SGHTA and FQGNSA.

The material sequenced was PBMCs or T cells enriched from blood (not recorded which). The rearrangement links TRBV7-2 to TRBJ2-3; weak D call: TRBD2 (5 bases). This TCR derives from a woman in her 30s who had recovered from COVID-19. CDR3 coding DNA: TGTGCCAGCAGCGCGGTAGCGACAGATACGCAGTATTTT. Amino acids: CASSAVATDTQYF.